This T cell receptor beta chain was found in a study of T cell responses to AZD1222 COVID-19 vaccine. Study-wide results and caveats: Donors were largely white British and mainly female; clonal diversity was possibly underestimated. Spike-specific TCR breadth and depth went up after people got two AZD1222 doses. Regions 160-218 and 743-854 dominated among vaccine-associated CD4 TCRs spanning spike.

Data came from immunoSEQ multiplex PCR; TCRdb stores just in-frame clones and leaves some out. The sample lists about 73,000 clones; around 80% were seen once. In regard to this clone: Antigen unknown.

V was pared by 3 bases and J by 5 bases, with 11 bases between. The CDR3 is 14 residues long. Germline V gene lookup returns CDR1 LNHDA and CDR2 SQIVND (reference sequence). Second-dose recipients at about 4 or about 12 weeks were treated as one pooled group. The TCR was taken from an adult who received the AZD1222 COVID-19 vaccine. V is TRBV19 and J is TRBJ1-5; D is unclear. Sequences were derived from peripheral blood, sampled 28 days after the second AZD1222 dose. The CDR3 here is CASSIYSGDQPQHF. The DNA for the CDR3 is TGTGCCAGTAGTATTTACAGTGGGGATCAGCCCCAGCATTTT.